The next 16 T cell receptor beta chains were all read from a single sample in a study of blood T cell repertoires in COVID-19. The method was immunoSEQ multiplex PCR; TCRdb's version includes in-frame clones alone and lacks a portion of them. Of approximately 150,000 clones listed, 87% are singletons. The sequenced material came from peripheral blood. All receptors derive from a woman aged 55-75 years with active or convalescent COVID-19.

V gene TRBV28 combines with J gene TRBJ1-2, with 11 bases matching TRBD1. Germline lookup yields CDR1 MDHEN and CDR2 SYDVKM. CDR3 length: 13 residues. V gave up 4 bases and J gave up 10 bases; unmatched junction bases: 5. The CDR3 DNA follows: TGTGCCAGCAGTTCCTATGGACAGGGGGCCTACACCTTC. Its translation is CASSSYGQGAYTF.

The chain uses TRBV7-2 and TRBJ1-5; no definite D call. The CDR3 has 14 residues. The germline V gene has CDR1 SGHTA and CDR2 FQGNSA. Trimming left V 1 base short and J 0 bases short, with 4 bases between. DNA for the CDR3: TGTGCCAGCAGCTTAGGTAATAGCAATCAGCCCCAGCATTTT. This codes for CASSLGNSNQPQHF.

The chain joins TRBV10-3 to TRBJ1-2; D possibly corresponds to TRBD1 (6 bases). CDR1 and CDR2 from the germline V gene are ENHRY and SYGVKD. This CDR3 is 16 amino acids long. Trimming removed 0 bases at V and 1 base at J, with 12 bases between. The CDR3 spells CAISESLQGLNYGYTF. The CDR3 bases are TGTGCCATCAGTGAGTCGTTACAGGGTCTTAACTATGGCTACACCTTC.

CDR3 coding DNA: TGTGCCAGCAGCTTGGTGGGGGGCTACGAGCAGTACTTC. It yields the protein CASSLVGGYEQYF. V gene TRBV5-6 combines with J gene TRBJ2-7, with D perhaps matching TRBD2 (6 bases). Germline V gene lookup returns CDR1 SGHDT and CDR2 YYEEEE. The CDR3 sequence is 13 residues long. V lost 0 bases and J lost 3, with 7 bases in between.

The rearrangement links TRBV6-5 to TRBJ1-1, with D unresolved. This CDR3 comprises 16 residues. Trimming left V 2 bases short and J 4 bases short, with 17 bases between. Germline V gene lookup returns CDR1 MNHEY and CDR2 SVGAGI. The CDR3 coding sequence is TGTGCCAGCAGTTACCTTCCCAATACAGTAAGCACTGAAGCTTTCTTT. It yields the protein CASSYLPNTVSTEAFF.

This chain uses TRBV27 with TRBJ1-1; 7 bases map to TRBD1. CDR1 and CDR2 from the germline V gene are MNHEY and SMNVEV (reference sequence). The CDR3 is made up of 14 amino acids. V shed 6 bases and J 4 bases; nucleotides not matched to a gene: 8. Here the CDR3 reads CASRTATGLTEAFF. The CDR3 nucleotides read TGTGCCAGCAGGACTGCGACAGGGCTCACTGAAGCTTTCTTT.

The chain uses TRBV3-1 (or the pseudogene TRBV3-2) and TRBJ2-7, with 11 bases lining up with TRBD1. The V gene end was trimmed by 0 bases and the J gene end by 4 bases; junction bases not matched to a gene: 5. The CDR3 contains 16 residues. Germline CDR1 and CDR2: LGHDT and YNNKEL (reference sequence). The CDR3 region has the DNA TGTGCCAGCAGCCAAGATACCGGACAGGGGGCTTACGAGCAGTACTTC. It translates to CASSQDTGQGAYEQYF.

The rearrangement links TRBV15 to TRBJ1-3, with TRBD1 as a possible D gene (5 bases). The CDR3 consists of 15 residues. The germline V gene has CDR1 LNHNV and CDR2 YYDKDF (reference sequence). The V gene lost 1 base and the J gene lost 2 bases, with 9 bases spanning the gap. The CDR3 reads CATSRATGTGNTIYF. The CDR3 bases are TGTGCCACCAGCAGAGCAACAGGCACTGGAAACACCATATATTTT.

The chain carries TRBV5-1 and TRBJ1-2; 10 nucleotides align to TRBD1. The CDR3 loop spans 15 amino acids. V dropped 4 bases and J dropped 4; count of bases not matched to a gene: 7. Looked up from germline, CDR1 is SGHRS and CDR2 is YFSETQ. CDR3 DNA sequence: TGCGCCAGCAGCGTTGACAGGGGGCAAGGCTATGGCTACACCTTC. Translation: CASSVDRGQGYGYTF.

The V call is TRBV6-1, the J call TRBJ1-5; 7 bases map to TRBD1. The germline V gene has CDR1 MNHNS and CDR2 SASEGT. Unmatched junction bases numbered 3, after V lost 4 bases and J lost 3 bases. CDR3 size: 14 residues. Here the CDR3 DNA reads TGTGCCAGCAGTGCGACAGGGAACAATCAGCCCCAGCATTTT. Protein: CASSATGNNQPQHF.

In nucleotides, the CDR3 is TGCACCGCCAGGAACTCCTACGAGCAGTACTTC. Its translation: CTARNSYEQYF. The J gene is TRBJ2-7, the V gene TRBV29-1; D not resolved. The CDR3 length is 11 residues. Germline V CDR1 and CDR2: SQVTM, ANQGSEA.

This clone has only one observation. This chain connects TRBV5-3 to TRBJ1-4, with a possible D match to TRBD1 (5 bases). TRBV5-3 is recorded as an ORF, its role being uncertain. The CDR3 contains 14 residues. V was cut by 1 base and J by 7 bases, with 11 bases left in between. As DNA, the CDR3 is TGTGCCAGAAGCTTGTACAGGAGGGGTGAAAAACTGTTTTTT. It yields the protein CARSLYRRGEKLFF.

This clone was found a few times. Additional DNA sequences in this sample encode the identical CDR3. The CDR3 DNA is TGTGCCAGCAGCTTAGACTTTAGCTCCTACAATGAGCAGTTCTTC. This translates into CASSLDFSSYNEQFF. The V call is TRBV7-2, the J call TRBJ2-1; D remains ambiguous. The CDR3 is made up of 15 amino acids. The V and J ends lost 1 base and 0 bases respectively, with 7 bases between them. Germline V gene lookup returns CDR1 SGHTA and CDR2 FQGNSA.

This chain connects TRBV6-5 to TRBJ1-2; the D gene is possibly TRBD1 (6 bases). The CDR3 is 13 amino acids. Germline loops: CDR1 MNHEY, CDR2 SVGAGI. The ends were cut back, 5 bases at V and 10 bases at J, with 17 bases in the middle. CDR3 residues: CASSTGQYPLYTF. For the CDR3, the DNA is TGTGCCAGCAGTACCGGACAGTATCCCCTCTACACCTTC.

This chain connects TRBV2 to TRBJ2-5, with D possibly TRBD1 on 5 matching bases. Germline CDR1 reads SNHLY; CDR2 reads FYNNEI. The CDR3 has 13 residues. Deletions cut 6 bases from V and 1 base from J, with 9 bases between. CDR3 DNA sequence: TGTGCCAGCAGCGTAGGGGCCCAAGAGACCCAGTACTTC. It translates to CASSVGAQETQYF.

The chain couples TRBV2 to TRBJ1-1; the D gene is possibly TRBD1 (5 bases). Germline values: CDR1 SNHLY, CDR2 FYNNEI. CDR3 size: 14 residues. Trimming shortened V by 0 bases and J by 3 bases, and 8 bases separated the two germline ends. The CDR3 nucleotides are TGTGCCAGCAGTGAAGCACAGGCCGACACTGAAGCTTTCTTT. Its protein is CASSEAQADTEAFF.